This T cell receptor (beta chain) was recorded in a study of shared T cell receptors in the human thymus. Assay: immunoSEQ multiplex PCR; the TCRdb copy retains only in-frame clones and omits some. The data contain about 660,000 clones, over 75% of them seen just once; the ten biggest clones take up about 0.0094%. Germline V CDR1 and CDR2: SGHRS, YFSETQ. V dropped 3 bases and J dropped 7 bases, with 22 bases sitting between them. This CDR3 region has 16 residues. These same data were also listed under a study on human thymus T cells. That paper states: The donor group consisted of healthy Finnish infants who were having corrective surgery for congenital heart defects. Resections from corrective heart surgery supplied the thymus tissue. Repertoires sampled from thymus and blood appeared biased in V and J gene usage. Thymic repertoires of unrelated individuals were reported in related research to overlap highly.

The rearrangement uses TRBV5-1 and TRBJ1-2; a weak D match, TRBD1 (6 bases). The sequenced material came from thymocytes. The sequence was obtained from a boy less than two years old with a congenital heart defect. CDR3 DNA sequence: TGCGCCAGCAGCTCTCAGGGGCGCGCCGGTTGGATTGGCTACACCTTC. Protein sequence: CASSSQGRAGWIGYTF.